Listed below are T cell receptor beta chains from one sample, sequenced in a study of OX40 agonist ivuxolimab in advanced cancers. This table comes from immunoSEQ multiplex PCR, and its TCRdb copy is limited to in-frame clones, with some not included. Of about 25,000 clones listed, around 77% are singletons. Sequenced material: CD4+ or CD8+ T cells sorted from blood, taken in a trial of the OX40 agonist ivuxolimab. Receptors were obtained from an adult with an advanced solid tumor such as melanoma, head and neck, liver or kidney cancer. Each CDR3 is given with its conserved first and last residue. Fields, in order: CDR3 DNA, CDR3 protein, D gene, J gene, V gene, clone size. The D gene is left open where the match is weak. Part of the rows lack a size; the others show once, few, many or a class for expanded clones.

TGTGCCAGCAGCTTAGCAGGGAGCTCCTACGAGCAGTACTTC,CASSLAGSSYEQYF,NA,TRBJ2-7,TRBV7-9,NA
TGCGCCAGCAGCTTGGCCCTCAGGGGGTATTCACCCCTCCACTTT,CASSLALRGYSPLHF,TRBD1,TRBJ1-6,TRBV5-1,few
TGTGCCAGCAGCCCAATGGTGCGGACGGACGAAGCTTTCTTT,CASSPMVRTDEAFF,NA,TRBJ1-1,TRBV7-9,few
TGTGCCAGCAGTTACGCGCGCTCCTATAATTCACCCCTCCACTTT,CASSYARSYNSPLHF,NA,TRBJ1-6,TRBV6-5,NA
TGTGCCAGTAGTACATTTTATTTTCAGGGTTCTGGGGCCAACGTCCTGACTTTC,CASSTFYFQGSGANVLTF,NA,TRBJ2-6,TRBV19,NA
TGTGCCAGCAGCGGGGGATACGAGCAGTACTTC,CASSGGYEQYF,NA,TRBJ2-7,TRBV4-2,NA
TGCGCCAGCAGCCCGGACAGATCGGGCACTGAAGCTTTCTTT,CASSPDRSGTEAFF,NA,TRBJ1-1,TRBV5-1,few
TGTGCCAGCAGCTCAACACCCAAGACAGATACGCAGTATTTT,CASSSTPKTDTQYF,NA,TRBJ2-3,TRBV11-3,NA
TGTGCCAGCAGCCGCACAGGGGGCACCGGGGAGCTGTTTTTT,CASSRTGGTGELFF,TRBD1,TRBJ2-2,TRBV14,NA
TGTGCCAGCAGTGACTCTGGGGCCAACGTCCTGACTTTC,CASSDSGANVLTF,NA,TRBJ2-6,TRBV6-4,NA
TGTGCCAGCAGCAAGATCCCTGGGGCCAACGTCCTGACTTTC,CASSKIPGANVLTF,NA,TRBJ2-6,TRBV7-8,NA
TGTGCCAGCAGTTTTTCGGTACAGCTTACTAGCACAGATACGCAGTATTTT,CASSFSVQLTSTDTQYF,NA,TRBJ2-3,TRBV27,NA
TGTGCCAGCAGTTCGGGGACAGGGAGTACCGGGGAGCTGTTTTTT,CASSSGTGSTGELFF,TRBD1,TRBJ2-2,TRBV28,NA
TGTGCCAGCAGCCTCGATATGAACACTGAAGCTTTCTTT,CASSLDMNTEAFF,NA,TRBJ1-1,TRBV7-9,NA
TGTGCCAGCAGTGAAATCGGGGTGGACACTGAAGCTTTCTTT,CASSEIGVDTEAFF,NA,TRBJ1-1,TRBV2,NA
TGCGCCAGCAGTGAAGAAGTGTTTAATGAAAAACTGTTTTTT,CASSEEVFNEKLFF,NA,TRBJ1-4,TRBV10-2,NA
TGTGCCATCAGTGAGTCGCTTGGAGAAGTTGGCGAGCAGTACTTC,CAISESLGEVGEQYF,NA,TRBJ2-7,TRBV10-3,NA
TGTGCCAGCACTTTCTCCGGGAGCTTCGGGGAAAAACTGTTTTTT,CASTFSGSFGEKLFF,NA,TRBJ1-4,TRBV2,NA